This is a list of T cell receptor beta chains from one sample in a study of regulatory dendritic cells for organ transplantation. TCRdb keeps only in-frame clones here, not all; method: immunoSEQ multiplex PCR. The table lists about 34,000 clones, 85% to 90% of them singletons. The specimen sequenced was naive CD4+ T cells from blood. These TCRs come from a human donor in good health. The CDR3 runs from the conserved cysteine through the conserved F or W. The order of the fields is J gene, clone size, D gene, V gene, CDR3 protein, CDR3 DNA. A D gene is named only where the DNA matches it firmly. Size tells how often a clone was seen (once, few, many) or the class of an expanded clone, and some rows leave it out.

>TRBJ2-7|-|TRBD2|TRBV2
CASTYSGIVSYEQYF
TGTGCCAGCACCTATAGCGGGATAGTCTCCTACGAGCAGTACTTC
>TRBJ1-6|-|TRBD1|TRBV19
CASSIADRSNSPLHF
TGTGCCAGTAGTATCGCGGACAGGAGTAATTCACCCCTCCACTTT
>TRBJ2-2|-|-|TRBV28
CASSRAGNTGELFF
TGTGCCAGCAGTCGGGCAGGGAACACCGGGGAGCTGTTTTTT
>TRBJ1-1|few|TRBD1|TRBV4-1
CASKVAGGNTEAFF
TGCGCCAGCAAGGTGGCAGGGGGGAACACTGAAGCTTTCTTT
>TRBJ2-7|-|-|TRBV27
CASSLGTPPYEQYF
TGTGCCAGCAGTTTGGGTACCCCACCCTACGAGCAGTACTTC
>TRBJ1-5|-|TRBD1|TRBV30
CAWSVHRGTSQPQHF
TGTGCCTGGAGTGTTCACAGGGGGACTTCTCAGCCCCAGCATTTT
>TRBJ1-1|-|TRBD1|TRBV18
CASSLLHGRQGMNTEAFF
TGTGCCAGCTCACTTCTACATGGAAGACAGGGGATGAACACTGAAGCTTTCTTT
>TRBJ2-2|-|TRBD1|TRBV4-3
CASSQGSPGTGFRELFF
TGCGCCAGCAGCCAAGGTTCGCCCGGGACAGGGTTCAGGGAGCTGTTTTTT
>TRBJ2-1|-|TRBD2|TRBV5-8
CASSLMRGVNNEQFF
TGTGCCAGCAGCTTGATGCGGGGGGTAAACAATGAGCAGTTCTTC
>TRBJ2-7|-|-|TRBV7-2
CASSLEGLPTLEQYF
TGTGCCAGCAGCTTAGAGGGACTTCCGACCCTGGAGCAGTACTTC
>TRBJ2-5|-|-|TRBV5-1
CASSRLLGDAQMGQETQYF
TGCGCCAGCAGCCGCTTGCTCGGGGACGCACAAATGGGGCAAGAGACCCAGTACTTC
>TRBJ2-7|once|TRBD1|TRBV9
CASSVGDSYEQYF
TGTGCCAGCAGCGTAGGGGACAGTTACGAGCAGTACTTC
>TRBJ1-1|-|-|TRBV28
CASSLYRQSNTEAFF
TGTGCCAGCAGTTTATATCGTCAGTCCAACACTGAAGCTTTCTTT
>TRBJ2-7|-|-|TRBV2
CASSGTLTYEQYF
TGTGCCAGCAGCGGGACACTTACCTACGAGCAGTACTTC
>TRBJ1-1|-|-|TRBV18
CASSPSQLNTEAFF
TGTGCCAGCTCACCTAGCCAGTTGAACACTGAAGCTTTCTTT
>TRBJ2-3|-|TRBD1|TRBV5-1
CASSNRGLTDTQYF
TGCGCCAGCAGCAACAGGGGGCTGACAGATACGCAGTATTTT
>TRBJ2-7|-|TRBD2|TRBV11-2
CASSLLGGLAGGPIYEQYF
TGTGCCAGCAGCTTACTCGGAGGGCTAGCGGGGGGGCCAATCTACGAGCAGTACTTC
>TRBJ2-2|-|-|TRBV7-2
CASSLTPASSTGELFF
TGTGCCAGCAGCCTGACCCCAGCCTCCTCCACCGGGGAGCTGTTTTTT
>TRBJ2-7|-|-|TRBV18
CASSPPIPGHEQYF
TGTGCCAGCTCACCCCCAATCCCCGGGCACGAGCAGTACTTC
>TRBJ2-7|-|TRBD1|TRBV5-5
CASSLNRGPYEQYF
TGTGCCAGCAGCTTAAACAGGGGACCCTACGAGCAGTACTTC
>TRBJ2-5|-|TRBD2|TRBV4-3
CASSQDLKRASGGQETQYF
TGCGCCAGCAGCCAAGATCTAAAGCGGGCTAGCGGGGGCCAAGAGACCCAGTACTTC
>TRBJ1-1|-|-|TRBV11-3
CASSLDGLNTEAFF
TGTGCCAGCAGCCTAGACGGACTGAACACTGAAGCTTTCTTT
>TRBJ1-1|-|-|TRBV30
CAWRGGAMNTEAFF
TGTGCCTGGAGGGGAGGGGCCATGAACACTGAAGCTTTCTTT
>TRBJ2-7|-|-|TRBV7-9
CASSPDEVYEQYF
TGTGCCAGCAGCCCTGATGAAGTCTACGAGCAGTACTTC
>TRBJ2-7|-|-|TRBV6-1
CASTVTGPYEQYF
TGTGCCAGCACGGTAACGGGGCCCTACGAGCAGTACTTC
>TRBJ1-1|-|-|TRBV30
CAWRISRASTEAFF
TGTGCCTGGAGAATTAGCAGGGCGAGCACTGAAGCTTTCTTT
>TRBJ2-5|-|-|TRBV10-3
CAISGPGTQETQYF
TGTGCCATCAGTGGACCCGGGACCCAAGAGACCCAGTACTTC
>TRBJ2-1|-|-|TRBV18
CASSPPNQEGRYNEQFF
TGTGCCAGCTCACCACCGAATCAGGAGGGCCGCTACAATGAGCAGTTCTTC
>TRBJ2-1|-|-|TRBV11-3
CASSLGGEDYNEQFF
TGTGCCAGCAGCTTAGGGGGAGAAGACTACAATGAGCAGTTCTTC
>TRBJ2-7|-|-|TRBV5-6
CASSSRGRGAYEQYF
TGTGCCAGCAGTTCTAGGGGGCGGGGAGCCTACGAGCAGTACTTC
>TRBJ1-1|-|-|TRBV7-2
CASRLTQQGEAFF
TGTGCCAGCAGGCTCACCCAACAGGGAGAAGCTTTCTTT
>TRBJ2-7|few|-|TRBV5-3
CARSLEYSHEQYF
TGTGCCAGAAGCTTGGAGTACTCCCACGAGCAGTACTTC
>TRBJ1-4|-|TRBD1|TRBV5-8
CASSSRGTENEKLFF
TGTGCCAGCAGCTCCCGTGGGACAGAGAATGAAAAACTGTTTTTT
>TRBJ1-6|-|-|TRBV6-1
CASSPQQGSPLHF
TGTGCCAGCAGTCCGCAGCAGGGATCACCCCTCCACTTT
>TRBJ1-5|once|-|TRBV2
CASSPGDQPQHF
TGTGCCAGCAGCCCTGGGGATCAGCCCCAGCATTTT